Below, 9 T cell receptor beta chains from the same sample are listed, as sequenced in a study of cytomegalovirus exposure and HLA in healthy donors. Using immunoSEQ multiplex PCR, the repertoire was profiled, and TCRdb retains in-frame clones only, with some absent. The sample records about 300,000 clones, approximately 87% being singletons. The sample was PBMCs. The source is a woman aged 18-29 years in good health and CMV-seronegative.

V is TRBV5-1 and J is TRBJ2-5; 9 nucleotides agree with TRBD1. This CDR3 comprises 14 residues. CDR1 and CDR2 from the germline V gene are SGHRS and YFSETQ. V trimming: 4 bases; J trimming: 4 bases; junction bases outside the gene matches: 5. The CDR3 spells CASSRGQGVETQYF. CDR3 in DNA: TGCGCCAGCAGCCGGGGACAGGGTGTAGAGACCCAGTACTTC.

This chain uses TRBV4-1 with TRBJ1-2, with D uncertain. The CDR3 has 15 amino acids. Germline-derived CDR1 and CDR2 are MGHRA and YSYEKL. V lost 4 bases and J 2 bases, leaving 14 bases between the germline ends. This CDR3 reads CASSPSPRGNYGYTF. CDR3 bases: TGCGCCAGCAGCCCCTCACCGAGAGGGAACTATGGCTACACCTTC.

The V and J genes are TRBV28 and TRBJ1-2, with a weak D call TRBD1 (5 bases). Germline CDR1 is MDHEN and CDR2 is SYDVKM. The length of the CDR3 is 15 residues. V lost 5 bases and J lost 8, with 21 bases in between. CDR3 sequence reads: CASSRNRGVGRGYTF. The DNA of the CDR3 is TGTGCCAGCAGTCGTAATCGGGGGGTAGGAAGAGGCTACACCTTC.

V and J are TRBV9 and TRBJ2-2; 10 nucleotides agree with TRBD2. This CDR3 has 17 amino acids. Trimming removed 0 bases from V and 3 bases from J; junction bases left unmatched: 5. Per the germline V gene, CDR1 is SGDLS and CDR2 is YYNGEE. CDR3 bases: TGTGCCAGCAGCGTAGGTGCTAGCGGGAGTCACACCGGGGAGCTGTTTTTT. Translated, it gives CASSVGASGSHTGELFF.

The chain has TRBV27 and TRBJ2-1, with 10 positions matching TRBD2. J was trimmed by 2 bases and V by 8 bases; bases with no gene match: 18. Looked up from germline, CDR1 is MNHEY and CDR2 is SMNVEV (reference sequence). CDR3 size: 19 residues. The CDR3 spells CASCKFGGTSDKPYNEQFF. The CDR3 region has the DNA TGTGCCAGCTGCAAATTTGGAGGGACTAGCGACAAACCCTACAATGAGCAGTTCTTC.

The CDR3 reads CASSFGGKNTEAFF. For the CDR3, the DNA is TGTGCCAGCAGTTTCGGGGGGAAGAACACTGAAGCTTTCTTT. The chain joins TRBV28 to TRBJ1-1, with D possibly being TRBD1 (5 bases). Germline lookup yields CDR1 MDHEN and CDR2 SYDVKM. The CDR3 contains 14 residues. Trimming shortened V by 3 bases and J by 1 base, and 9 bases separated the two germline ends. Full variable domain (remainder filled in from reference TRBV28 and TRBJ1-1): DVKVTQSSRYLVKRTGEKVFLECVQDMDHENMFWYRQDPGLGLRLIYFSYDVKMKEKGDIPEGYSVSREKKERFSLILESASTNQTSMYLCASSFGGKNTEAFFGQGTRLTVV.

The CDR3 protein is CASSQGTSGDTDTQYF. CDR3 in DNA: TGCGCCAGCAGCCAAGGGACTAGCGGAGACACAGATACGCAGTATTTT. The J gene is TRBJ2-3, the V gene TRBV4-3; 10 bases are shared with TRBD2. V dropped 1 base and J dropped 2; count of bases not matched to a gene: 3. This CDR3 spans 16 amino acids. From germline, CDR1 is LGHNA and CDR2 YSLEER.

The V gene is TRBV18, the J gene TRBJ2-2; the D is unclear. The V gene lost 8 bases and the J gene lost 1 base, with 5 bases spanning the gap. Looked up from germline, CDR1 is KGHSH and CDR2 is LQKENI. The CDR3 covers 12 residues. CDR3 loop: CASGGNTGELFF. CDR3 in DNA: TGTGCCAGCGGCGGGAACACCGGGGAGCTGTTTTTT.

This chain joins TRBV5-4 and TRBJ2-7, with 10 bases that match TRBD2. Germline CDR1 and CDR2: SGHNT and YYREEE (reference sequence). The V gene end was trimmed by 3 bases and the J gene end by 7 bases; junction bases not matched to a gene: 4. The CDR3 has 13 residues. CDR3: CASSSKREGEQYF. The CDR3 coding sequence is TGTGCCAGCAGCTCGAAGCGGGAGGGGGAGCAGTACTTC. Using reference TRBV5-4 and TRBJ2-7 for the parts outside the CDR3, the full variable domain is ETGVTQSPTHLIKTRGQQVTLRCSSQSGHNTVSWYQQALGQGPQFIFQYYREEENGRGNFPPRFSGLQFPNYSSELNVNALELDDSALYLCASSSKREGEQYFGPGTRLTVT.